This T cell receptor beta chain emerged from a study of T cell repertoires in cytomegalovirus infection. Study background: Evidence of both CMV infection and a matching HLA type came from public TCR beta signatures. Findings and caveats of the study: Clonotype analysis showed dominance of the ex vivo response by HLA-C-restricted CMV-specific TCR beta clonotypes.

TCRdb called the reads again in MiXCR, with one record for every CDR3 protein. The sample yields more than 350,000 distinct CDR3 sequences, approximately 32% seen once. CDR1 MNHNS and CDR2 SASEGT come from the germline V gene. V shed 4 bases and J shed 4 bases, with 11 bases lying between them. This CDR3 contains 14 residues. As regards this clonotype: Its specificity is not known.

The sequence came from a human donor in good health (CMV status not recorded). Some clones in this sample may be carry-over from other donors' samples. Sequencing was done on a sample of PBMCs. The genes are TRBV6-1 and TRBJ2-1, with D perhaps matching TRBD2 (6 bases). Written as DNA, the CDR3 is TGTGCCAGCAGTGGCCTGACTAGGTACAATGAGCAGTTCTTC. Its protein is CASSGLTRYNEQFF.